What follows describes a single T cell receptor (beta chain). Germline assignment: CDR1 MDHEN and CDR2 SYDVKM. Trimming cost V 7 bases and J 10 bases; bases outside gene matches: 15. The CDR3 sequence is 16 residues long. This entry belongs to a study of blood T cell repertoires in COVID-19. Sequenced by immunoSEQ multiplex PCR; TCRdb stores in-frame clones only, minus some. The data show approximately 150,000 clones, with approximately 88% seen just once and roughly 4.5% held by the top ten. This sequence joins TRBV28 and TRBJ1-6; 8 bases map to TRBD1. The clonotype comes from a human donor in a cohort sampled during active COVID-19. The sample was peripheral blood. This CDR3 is CASNLTGGGWESPLHF. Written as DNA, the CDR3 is TGTGCCAGCAACCTTACAGGGGGGGGTTGGGAGTCACCCCTCCACTTT.